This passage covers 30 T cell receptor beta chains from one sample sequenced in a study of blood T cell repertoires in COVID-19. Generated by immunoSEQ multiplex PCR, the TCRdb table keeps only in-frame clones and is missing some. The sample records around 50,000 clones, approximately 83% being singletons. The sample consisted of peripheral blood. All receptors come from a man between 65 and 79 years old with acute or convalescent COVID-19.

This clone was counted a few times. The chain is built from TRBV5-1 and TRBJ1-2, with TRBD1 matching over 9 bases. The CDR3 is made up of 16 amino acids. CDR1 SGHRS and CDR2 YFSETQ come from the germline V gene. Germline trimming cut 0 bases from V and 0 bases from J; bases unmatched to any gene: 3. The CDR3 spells CASSLGQGGTNYGYTF. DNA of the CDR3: TGCGCCAGCAGCTTGGGACAGGGGGGAACTAACTATGGCTACACCTTC.

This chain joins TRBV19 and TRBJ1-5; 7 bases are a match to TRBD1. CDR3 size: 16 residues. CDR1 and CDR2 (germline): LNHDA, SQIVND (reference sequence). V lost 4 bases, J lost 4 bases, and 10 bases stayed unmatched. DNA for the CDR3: TGTGCCAGTAGTACTCACAGGGGACAGAGAAATCAGCCCCAGCATTTT. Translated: CASSTHRGQRNQPQHF.

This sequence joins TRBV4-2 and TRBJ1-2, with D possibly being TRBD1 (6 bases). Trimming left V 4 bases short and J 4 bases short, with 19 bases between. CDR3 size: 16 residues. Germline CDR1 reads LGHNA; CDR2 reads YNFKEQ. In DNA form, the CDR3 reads TGTGCCAGCAGCCGTGAAGTACTGGACAGCACCTATGGCTACACCTTC. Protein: CASSREVLDSTYGYTF.

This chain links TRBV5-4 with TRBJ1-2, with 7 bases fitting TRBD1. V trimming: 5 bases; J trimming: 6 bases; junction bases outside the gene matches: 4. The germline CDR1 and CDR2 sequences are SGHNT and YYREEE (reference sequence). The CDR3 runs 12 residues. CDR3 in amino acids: CASSFTGDGYTF. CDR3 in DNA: TGTGCCAGCAGTTTTACAGGGGATGGCTACACCTTC.

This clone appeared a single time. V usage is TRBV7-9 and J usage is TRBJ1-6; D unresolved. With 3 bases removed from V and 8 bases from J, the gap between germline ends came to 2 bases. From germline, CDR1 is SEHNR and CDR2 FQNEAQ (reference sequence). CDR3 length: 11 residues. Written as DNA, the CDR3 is TGTGCCAGCAGCTTCGATTCACCCCTCCACTTT. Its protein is CASSFDSPLHF.

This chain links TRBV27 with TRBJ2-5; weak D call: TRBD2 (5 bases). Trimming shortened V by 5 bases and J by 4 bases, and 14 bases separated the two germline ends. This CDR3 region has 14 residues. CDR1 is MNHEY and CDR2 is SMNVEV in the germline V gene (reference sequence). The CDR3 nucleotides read TGTGCCAGCAGTGCTCCGGGGTTAGCAGAGACCCAGTACTTC. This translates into CASSAPGLAETQYF.

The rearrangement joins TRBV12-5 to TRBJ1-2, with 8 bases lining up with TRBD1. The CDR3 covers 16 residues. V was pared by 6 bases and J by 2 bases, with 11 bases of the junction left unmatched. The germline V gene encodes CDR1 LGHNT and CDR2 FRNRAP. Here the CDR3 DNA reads TGTGCTAGTGGAACGGACAGGGCTGTAATGAACTATGGCTACACCTTC. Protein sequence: CASGTDRAVMNYGYTF.

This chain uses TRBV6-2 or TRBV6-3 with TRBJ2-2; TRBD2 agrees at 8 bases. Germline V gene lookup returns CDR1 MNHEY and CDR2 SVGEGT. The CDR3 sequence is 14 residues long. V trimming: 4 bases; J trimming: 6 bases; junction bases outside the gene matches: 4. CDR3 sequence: CASSWGLVSGELFF. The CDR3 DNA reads TGTGCCAGCAGTTGGGGACTAGTTTCCGGGGAGCTGTTTTTT.

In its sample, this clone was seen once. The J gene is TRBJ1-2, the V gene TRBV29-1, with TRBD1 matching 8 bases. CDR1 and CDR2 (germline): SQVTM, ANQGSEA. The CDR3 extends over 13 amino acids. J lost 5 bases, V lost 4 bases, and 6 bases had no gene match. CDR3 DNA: TGCAGCGTTGGGGGAGGACAGGGATATGGCTACACCTTC. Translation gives CSVGGGQGYGYTF. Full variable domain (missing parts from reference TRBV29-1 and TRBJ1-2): SAVISQKPSRDICQRGTSLTIQCQVDSQVTMMFWYRQQPGQSLTLIATANQGSEATYESGFVIDKFPISRPNLTFSTLTVSNMSPEDSSIYLCSVGGGQGYGYTFGSGTRLTVV.

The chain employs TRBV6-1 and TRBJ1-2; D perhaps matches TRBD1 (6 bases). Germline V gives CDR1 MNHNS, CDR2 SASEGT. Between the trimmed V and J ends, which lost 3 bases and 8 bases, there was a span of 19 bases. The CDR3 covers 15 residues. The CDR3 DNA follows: TGTGCCAGCAGTGAGATCTGGATGGGGGCTGGAGGCTACACCTTC. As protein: CASSEIWMGAGGYTF.

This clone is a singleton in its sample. CDR3 residues: CATSDSLGTAEKLFF. CDR3 DNA sequence: TGTGCCACCAGTGATTCCCTAGGGACAGCCGAAAAACTGTTTTTT. The V and J genes are TRBV24-1 and TRBJ1-4; 7 bases are a match to TRBD1. This CDR3 spans 15 amino acids. Germline-derived CDR1 and CDR2 are KGHDR and SFDVKD. V dropped 2 bases and J dropped 8; count of bases not matched to a gene: 7.

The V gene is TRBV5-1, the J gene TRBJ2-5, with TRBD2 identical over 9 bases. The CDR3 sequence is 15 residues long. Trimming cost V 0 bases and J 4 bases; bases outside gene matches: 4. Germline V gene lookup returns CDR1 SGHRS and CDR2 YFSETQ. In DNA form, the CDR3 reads TGCGCCAGCAGCTTGGGGCCAGCGGGGGGAGAGACCCAGTACTTC. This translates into CASSLGPAGGETQYF.

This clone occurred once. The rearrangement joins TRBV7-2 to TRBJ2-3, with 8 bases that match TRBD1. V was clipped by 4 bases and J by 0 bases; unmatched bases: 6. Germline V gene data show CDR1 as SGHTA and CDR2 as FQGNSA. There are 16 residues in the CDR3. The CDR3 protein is CASSYRRTGSTDTQYF. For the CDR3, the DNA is TGTGCCAGCAGCTACCGAAGGACAGGGAGCACAGATACGCAGTATTTT.

As DNA, the CDR3 is TGTGCCAGTAGTAAACCCAGGGGTACCACTGAAGCTTTCTTT. Protein: CASSKPRGTTEAFF. V is TRBV19 and J is TRBJ1-1; the D gene is possibly TRBD1 (6 bases). V was clipped by 4 bases and J by 4 bases, with 13 bases between them. CDR1 LNHDA and CDR2 SQIVND come from the germline V gene (reference sequence). CDR3 length equals 14 residues. The full variable domain, completed using reference TRBV19 and TRBJ1-1, is DGGITQSPKYLFRKEGQNVTLSCEQNLNHDAMYWYRQDPGQGLRLIYYSQIVNDFQKGDIAEGYSVSREKKESFPLTVTSAQKNPTAFYLCASSKPRGTTEAFFGQGTRLTVV.

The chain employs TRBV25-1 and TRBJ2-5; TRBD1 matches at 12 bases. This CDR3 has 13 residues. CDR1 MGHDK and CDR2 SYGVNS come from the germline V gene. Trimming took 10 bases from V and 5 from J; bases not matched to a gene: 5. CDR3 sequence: CATRGQGAETQYF. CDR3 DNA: TGTGCCACCCGGGGACAGGGGGCGGAGACCCAGTACTTC.

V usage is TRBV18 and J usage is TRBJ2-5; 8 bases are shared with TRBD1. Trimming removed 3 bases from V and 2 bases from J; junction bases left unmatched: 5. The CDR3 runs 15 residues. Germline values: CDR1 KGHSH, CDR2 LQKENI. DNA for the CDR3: TGTGCCAGCTCACCCGGACAGGGAAGGCAAGAGACCCAGTACTTC. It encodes CASSPGQGRQETQYF.

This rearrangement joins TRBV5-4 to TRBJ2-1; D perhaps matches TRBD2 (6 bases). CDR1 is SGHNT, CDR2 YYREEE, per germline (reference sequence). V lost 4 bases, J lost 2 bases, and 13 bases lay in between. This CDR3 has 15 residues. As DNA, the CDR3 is TGTGCCAGCAGCCCTCCCGGACTAACCTACAATGAGCAGTTCTTC. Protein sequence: CASSPPGLTYNEQFF.

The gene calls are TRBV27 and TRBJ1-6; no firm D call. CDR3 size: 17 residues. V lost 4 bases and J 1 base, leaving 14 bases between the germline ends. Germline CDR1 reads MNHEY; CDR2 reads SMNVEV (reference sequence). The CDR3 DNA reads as TGTGCCAGCAGTTCAACTATTCCGGATTCCTATAATTCACCCCTCCACTTT. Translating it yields CASSSTIPDSYNSPLHF.

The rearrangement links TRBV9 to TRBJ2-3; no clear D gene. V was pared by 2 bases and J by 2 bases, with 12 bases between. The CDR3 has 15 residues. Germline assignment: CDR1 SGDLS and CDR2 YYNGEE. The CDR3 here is CASSVVPGPTDTQYF. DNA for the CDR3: TGTGCCAGCAGCGTGGTTCCTGGGCCCACAGATACGCAGTATTTT.

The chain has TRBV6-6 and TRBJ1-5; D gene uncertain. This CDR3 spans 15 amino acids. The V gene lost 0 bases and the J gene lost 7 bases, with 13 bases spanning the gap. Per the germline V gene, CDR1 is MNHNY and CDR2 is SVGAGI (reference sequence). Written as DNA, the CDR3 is TGTGCCAGCAGTTACTCTCTACTTATCTGGCAGCCCCAGCATTTT. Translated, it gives CASSYSLLIWQPQHF.

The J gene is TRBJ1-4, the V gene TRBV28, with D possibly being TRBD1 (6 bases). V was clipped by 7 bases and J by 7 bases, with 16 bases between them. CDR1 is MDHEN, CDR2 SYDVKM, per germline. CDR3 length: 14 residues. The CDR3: CASKGGGGGEKLFF. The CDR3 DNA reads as TGTGCCAGCAAGGGTGGGGGAGGGGGTGAAAAACTGTTTTTT.

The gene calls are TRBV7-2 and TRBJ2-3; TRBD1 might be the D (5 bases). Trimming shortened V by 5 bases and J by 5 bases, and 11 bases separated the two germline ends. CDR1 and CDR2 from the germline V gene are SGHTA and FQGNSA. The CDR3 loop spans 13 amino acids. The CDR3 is CASSRLGQDTQYF. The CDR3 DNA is TGTGCCAGCAGCCGTCTGGGGCAAGATACGCAGTATTTT.

The DNA of the CDR3 is TGTGCCAGCAGAGGACAGGGGGTCTATGGCTACACCTTC. It specifies CASRGQGVYGYTF. The chain joins TRBV27 to TRBJ1-2; 10 bases are shared with TRBD1. Germline V gene lookup returns CDR1 MNHEY and CDR2 SMNVEV (reference sequence). V was pared by 6 bases and J by 4 bases, with 2 bases of the junction left unmatched. This CDR3 is built from 13 residues.

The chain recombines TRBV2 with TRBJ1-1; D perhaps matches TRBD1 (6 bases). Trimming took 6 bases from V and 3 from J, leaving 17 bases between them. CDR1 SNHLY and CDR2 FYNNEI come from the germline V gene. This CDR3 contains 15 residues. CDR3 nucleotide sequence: TGTGCCAGCAGAGGCAGGGAGGGGGTTCACACTGAAGCTTTCTTT. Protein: CASRGREGVHTEAFF.

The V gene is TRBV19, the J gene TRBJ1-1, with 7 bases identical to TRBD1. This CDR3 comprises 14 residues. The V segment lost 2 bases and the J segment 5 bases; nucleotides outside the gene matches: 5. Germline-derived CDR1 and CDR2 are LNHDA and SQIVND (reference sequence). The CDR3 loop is CASSITGARTEAFF. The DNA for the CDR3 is TGTGCCAGTAGTATAACAGGGGCGAGGACTGAAGCTTTCTTT.

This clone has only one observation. CDR3 residues: CASSLGASMDSGANVLTF. CDR3 in DNA: TGCGCCAGCAGCTTGGGAGCGAGTATGGACTCTGGGGCCAACGTCCTGACTTTC. This chain connects TRBV5-1 to TRBJ2-6; D is unclear. Looked up from germline, CDR1 is SGHRS and CDR2 is YFSETQ. V was cut by 0 bases and J by 0 bases, with 13 bases left in between. CDR3 size: 18 residues.

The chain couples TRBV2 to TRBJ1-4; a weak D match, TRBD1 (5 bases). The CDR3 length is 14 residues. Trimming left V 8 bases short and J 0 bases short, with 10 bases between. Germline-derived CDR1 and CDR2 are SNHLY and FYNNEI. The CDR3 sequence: CASVRQTTNEKLFF. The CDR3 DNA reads TGTGCCAGCGTAAGACAGACAACTAATGAAAAACTGTTTTTT.

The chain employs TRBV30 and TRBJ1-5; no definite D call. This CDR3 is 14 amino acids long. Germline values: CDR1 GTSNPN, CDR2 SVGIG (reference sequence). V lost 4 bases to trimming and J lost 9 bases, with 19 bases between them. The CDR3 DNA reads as TGTGCCTGGACGATCACGGCGGAGCGGGGGCCCCAGCATTTT. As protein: CAWTITAERGPQHF.

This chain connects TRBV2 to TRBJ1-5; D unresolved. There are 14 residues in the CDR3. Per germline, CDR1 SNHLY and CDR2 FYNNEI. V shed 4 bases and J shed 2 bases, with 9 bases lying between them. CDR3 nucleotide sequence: TGTGCCAGCAGTGCCGGGAGAGGCAATCAGCCCCAGCATTTT. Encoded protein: CASSAGRGNQPQHF.

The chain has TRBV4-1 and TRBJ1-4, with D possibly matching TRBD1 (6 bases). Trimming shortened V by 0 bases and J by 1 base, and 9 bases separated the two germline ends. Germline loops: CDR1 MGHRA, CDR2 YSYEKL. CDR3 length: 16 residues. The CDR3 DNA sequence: TGCGCCAGCAGCCAAGATCGCAGGGGAACTAATGAAAAACTGTTTTTT. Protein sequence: CASSQDRRGTNEKLFF.